This T cell receptor (beta chain) was observed in a study of blood T cells in healthy people across ages. The CDR3 consists of 14 residues. Per germline, CDR1 SGHVS and CDR2 FQNEAQ. Trimming took off 3 bases at V and 8 bases at J, with 16 bases between the two ends. Together with a sample-barcoded 5' primer, a J-beta primer mix was included in a second PCR lasting roughly 6 to 12 cycles. MiXCR, run by TCRdb on the 5' RACE reads, gives a single entry per CDR3 protein. This sample has about 1.5 million distinct CDR3 sequences, with 35% to 45% found just once. The chain is built from TRBV7-8 and TRBJ1-2, with D tentatively TRBD1 (5 bases). The source is a woman between 18 and 29 years old in good health. Sequencing was carried out using blood. The CDR3 protein is CASSFLGGGRGYTF. In DNA, the CDR3 is TGTGCCAGCAGCTTCCTCGGGGGGGGTCGGGGCTACACCTTC.